The next 30 T cell receptor beta chains were all read from a single sample in a study of CD8 T cells and mutated HIV epitopes. As to time point: sampled during acute HIV-1 infection (about 23-92 days post infection). A Smart-seq2 and MARS-Seq derived protocol with well-specific UMIs on oligo-dT primers generated single-cell cDNA. TCR alpha and beta chains were amplified by nested PCR with barcoded chain-specific reverse primers. TCRdb re-analysed the single-cell sequencing reads in MiXCR, keeping a single row per CDR3 protein. The sample has around 410 distinct CDR3 sequences, 40% to 55% seen once. The material was CD8+ T cells sorted from blood by dual tetramer staining, obtained during acute HIV infection. Subset of the sample: cells binding both NAE and AE RF10 tetramers (cross-reactive), unstimulated. The receptors stem from a man aged 25-45 years with HIV-1 infection.

This clonotype was observed once. The chain couples TRBV20-1 to TRBJ2-1, with D hard to call. Germline lookup yields CDR1 DFQATT and CDR2 SNEGSKA (reference sequence). The CDR3 loop spans 14 amino acids. The CDR3 DNA is TGCAGCCCCTTCCCACTGTGCTCCTACAATGAGCAGTTCTTC. Translating gives CSPFPLCSYNEQFF.

This sequence joins TRBV20-1 and TRBJ2-7; 11 bases are shared with TRBD1. The V gene's germline CDR1 is DFQATT and CDR2 SNEGSKA (reference sequence). This CDR3 contains 19 residues. J was trimmed by 3 bases and V by 3 bases; bases with no gene match: 19. Here the CDR3 reads CSASSQVSGTGTGGYEQYF. The CDR3 region has the DNA TGCAGTGCTAGCAGCCAAGTATCGGGAACCGGGACAGGGGGCTACGAGCAGTACTTC.

The chain combines TRBV20-1 with TRBJ2-7; possible D gene TRBD1, 8 bases. Germline lookup yields CDR1 DFQATT and CDR2 SNEGSKA (reference sequence). This CDR3 is built from 15 residues. V was trimmed by 5 bases and J by 2 bases, leaving 19 bases between them. The CDR3 sequence: CSAVPGGQATYEQYF. CDR3 coding DNA: TGCAGTGCTGTGCCGGGGGGACAGGCAACCTACGAGCAGTACTTC.

The chain links TRBV4-1 to TRBJ2-4; D is perhaps TRBD1 or TRBD2 (6 bases each). Trimming pared 3 bases from V and 8 bases from J, leaving 20 bases between. Germline lookup yields CDR1 MGHRA and CDR2 YSYEKL. This CDR3 comprises 16 residues. The DNA of the CDR3 is TGCGCCAGCAGCCATGAGGTGGGGGGCTTCTCCTACATTCAGTACTTC. Amino acid sequence: CASSHEVGGFSYIQYF.

V and J are TRBV20-1 and TRBJ2-7; TRBD2 matches 7 bases. The CDR3 runs to 14 residues. CDR1 and CDR2 (germline): DFQATT, SNEGSKA (reference sequence). The CDR3: CSPISSPSGYEQYF. For the CDR3, the DNA is TGCAGCCCCATCTCGTCACCTAGCGGATACGAGCAGTACTTC.

This chain connects TRBV13 to TRBJ2-7; the D gene is possibly TRBD2 (5 bases). Germline V gene data show CDR1 as PRHDT and CDR2 as FYEKMQ (reference sequence). The V gene lost 1 base and the J gene lost 3 bases, with 16 bases spanning the gap. The CDR3 has 16 residues. CDR3 DNA sequence: TGTGCCAGCAGCTTAGTGCGGGCTAGTGGCTTCTACGAGCAGTACTTC. This translates into CASSLVRASGFYEQYF.

In its sample, this clonotype is hyperexpanded. V and J are TRBV20-1 and TRBJ2-7; D remains ambiguous. Between the trimmed V and J ends, which lost 5 bases and 1 base, there was a span of 18 bases. This CDR3 has 15 amino acids. Germline values: CDR1 DFQATT, CDR2 SNEGSKA (reference sequence). This CDR3 is CSAQPSNLESYEQYF. CDR3 nucleotides: TGCAGTGCTCAGCCCTCGAACTTGGAGTCCTACGAGCAGTACTTC.

The table lists this clonotype with many counts. This chain joins TRBV20-1 and TRBJ2-7; TRBD2 might be the D (6 bases). The V end was cut by 6 bases, the J end by 2 bases, with 20 bases between. Germline loops: CDR1 DFQATT, CDR2 SNEGSKA (reference sequence). This CDR3 is built from 15 residues. CDR3 coding DNA: TGCAGTGCGCCCCTCCCGGGAGCTCACACCTACGAGCAGTACTTC. This gives the protein CSAPLPGAHTYEQYF.

This clonotype was seen only a few times. The rearrangement links TRBV20-1 to TRBJ2-7; 8 bases map to TRBD1. V trimming: 5 bases; J trimming: 3 bases; junction bases outside the gene matches: 9. CDR1 and CDR2 from the germline V gene are DFQATT and SNEGSKA (reference sequence). This CDR3 is 14 amino acids long. CDR3 coding DNA: TGCAGTGCTCCCGGGACAGGCGCCTACTACGAGCAGTACTTC. Its translation: CSAPGTGAYYEQYF.

V usage is TRBV13 and J usage is TRBJ2-7, with TRBD2 identical over 11 bases. CDR3 length equals 16 residues. The ends lost 5 bases at V and 3 bases at J; junction bases unmatched: 9. The V gene's germline CDR1 is PRHDT and CDR2 FYEKMQ (reference sequence). The CDR3 sequence is CASSEVAGGTIYEQYF. The DNA for the CDR3 is TGTGCCAGCAGCGAAGTAGCGGGAGGGACCATCTACGAGCAGTACTTC.

The chain links TRBV20-1 to TRBJ2-7, with D perhaps matching TRBD1 (6 bases). The CDR3 has 12 residues. V lost 4 bases to trimming and J lost 0 bases, with 7 bases between them. The germline V gene has CDR1 DFQATT and CDR2 SNEGSKA (reference sequence). CDR3 DNA: TGCAGTGCTATACAGGGCTCCTACGAGCAGTACTTC. Translating gives CSAIQGSYEQYF.

To note about this clonotype: No DNA is shown, since the ends of the CDR3 on it are uncertain; the CDR3 is the one TCRdb lists. This rearrangement joins TRBV13 to TRBJ2-7; the tabulated D call, TRBD1, remains unverified against the DNA. The germline CDR1 and CDR2 sequences are PRHDT and FYEKMQ (reference sequence). The CDR3 is 22 residues long, ends included. The CDR3: CASSFYICSASRGGSPTYEQYF.

This rearrangement joins TRBV20-1 to TRBJ2-7; TRBD2 matches at 8 bases. The CDR3 is 15 amino acids. The germline V gene encodes CDR1 DFQATT and CDR2 SNEGSKA (reference sequence). J was trimmed by 3 bases and V by 6 bases; bases with no gene match: 13. The chain's CDR3 is CSAPGSGGGFYEQYF. CDR3 nucleotides: TGCAGTGCCCCCGGAAGCGGGGGAGGGTTCTACGAGCAGTACTTC.

This clonotype ranks as hyperexpanded. The V gene is TRBV20-1, the J gene TRBJ2-7; D may match TRBD1 or TRBD2 (6 bases each). Germline V gene data show CDR1 as DFQATT and CDR2 as SNEGSKA (reference sequence). The CDR3 loop spans 17 amino acids. The ends were cut back, 5 bases at V and 2 bases at J, with 25 bases in the middle. The CDR3 sequence is CSAAPPSGAGNTYEQYF. The CDR3 DNA reads TGCAGTGCTGCTCCACCTTCAGGGGCGGGGAATACCTACGAGCAGTACTTC.

This clonotype showed up just once. The genes are TRBV20-1 and TRBJ2-7; D perhaps matches TRBD2 (6 bases). CDR3 length equals 14 residues. V was shortened by 3 bases and J by 3 bases, with 15 bases between the two germline ends. From germline, CDR1 is DFQATT and CDR2 SNEGSKA (reference sequence). CDR3 residues: CSARSSQDYYEQYF. The CDR3 coding sequence is TGCAGTGCTAGGTCGAGCCAGGACTACTACGAGCAGTACTTC.

CDR3 in DNA: TGCAGTGCTAGGTCGAGCCAAGTCCCCGGGACAGGGTTAACCTACGAGCAGTACTTC. It is translated as CSARSSQVPGTGLTYEQYF. The chain joins TRBV20-1 to TRBJ2-7, with 9 bases fitting TRBD1. The ends lost 3 bases at V and 2 bases at J; junction bases unmatched: 20. The CDR3 is 19 amino acids. Germline lookup yields CDR1 DFQATT and CDR2 SNEGSKA (reference sequence).

The chain recombines TRBV4-1 with TRBJ2-3; D uncertain. The CDR3 is 12 residues long. Germline CDR1 MGHRA, CDR2 YSYEKL. V lost 5 bases, J lost 5 bases, and 8 bases lay in between. Here the CDR3 DNA reads TGCGCCAGCAGCTACGACGGAGATACGCAGTATTTT. Its protein product is CASSYDGDTQYF.

This clonotype has a single count. The CDR3 does not end in the conserved phenylalanine or tryptophan, so this is likely a read error. The chain combines TRBV4-1 with TRBJ2-7; 7 bases line up with TRBD2. This CDR3 has 15 residues. J gave up 3 bases and V 3 bases, and 8 bases lay outside the gene matches. CDR1 MGHRA and CDR2 YSYEKL come from the germline V gene. CDR3 DNA sequence: TGCGCCAGCAGCCATGAGGTGGGAGGGTTCTACGAGCAGTACCTC. It specifies CASSHEVGGFYEQYL.

CDR3 residues: CSAVPGAHTYEQYF. The CDR3 coding sequence is TGCAGTGCTGTGCCGGGAGCTCACACCTACGAGCAGTACTTC. This chain links TRBV20-1 with TRBJ2-7, with D possibly TRBD2 on 6 matching bases. V gave up 5 bases and J gave up 2 bases, with 16 bases separating them. CDR3 length: 14 amino acids. Germline V gives CDR1 DFQATT, CDR2 SNEGSKA (reference sequence).

This clonotype is judged large. The chain joins TRBV10-3 to TRBJ2-7; possible D gene TRBD1, 7 bases. This CDR3 is 14 amino acids long. Trimming took 8 bases from V and 3 from J, leaving 17 bases between them. In germline, CDR1 is ENHRY, CDR2 SYGVKD. Here the CDR3 reads CAIGTGQDYYEQYF. Written as DNA, the CDR3 is TGTGCCATCGGTACCGGACAGGACTACTACGAGCAGTACTTC.

This chain connects TRBV20-1 to TRBJ2-7; 9 bases align to TRBD2. Trimming removed 1 base from V and 2 bases from J; junction bases left unmatched: 12. The CDR3 consists of 17 residues. The V gene's germline CDR1 is DFQATT and CDR2 SNEGSKA (reference sequence). In DNA form, the CDR3 reads TGCAGTGCTAGAGTGCCTAGCGGGGCGGGGAATACCTACGAGCAGTACTTC. Residues: CSARVPSGAGNTYEQYF.

The V gene is TRBV20-1, the J gene TRBJ2-7; 11 nucleotides agree with TRBD1. CDR1 and CDR2 (germline): DFQATT, SNEGSKA (reference sequence). J gave up 3 bases and V 5 bases, and 3 bases lay outside the gene matches. This CDR3 comprises 13 residues. The CDR3: CSAPGTGGYEQYF. The CDR3 nucleotides read TGCAGTGCTCCCGGGACAGGGGGCTACGAGCAGTACTTC.

This chain joins TRBV20-1 and TRBJ2-7, with TRBD1 matching over 8 bases. With V trimmed by 3 bases and J by 2 bases, 12 bases remained unmatched. This CDR3 comprises 16 residues. Germline loops: CDR1 DFQATT, CDR2 SNEGSKA (reference sequence). CDR3 region: CSASGRGGQATYEQYF. For the CDR3, the DNA is TGCAGTGCTAGTGGGCGTGGGGGACAGGCAACCTACGAGCAGTACTTC.

About this clonotype itself: A far larger clone is off by one base, so a read error is likely. The V gene is TRBV19, the J gene TRBJ2-3; 7 nucleotides agree with TRBD2. The trim removed 6 bases at V and 14 bases at J, leaving 26 bases unmatched. Germline values: CDR1 LNHDA, CDR2 SQIVND (reference sequence). CDR3 length equals 17 residues. DNA for the CDR3: TGTGCCAGTAGGGTGGTAGCGGGCAGCGCGAACACCGGGGAGCTGTATTTT. Protein product: CASRVVAGSANTGELYF.

The chain joins TRBV20-1 to TRBJ2-7; 9 bases match TRBD1. The V and J ends lost 5 bases and 2 bases, in that order; junction bases with no gene match: 10. This CDR3 has 15 residues. Germline CDR1 and CDR2: DFQATT and SNEGSKA (reference sequence). CDR3 sequence reads: CSAVQGAGNTYEQYF. CDR3 coding DNA: TGCAGTGCTGTACAGGGGGCGGGGAATACCTACGAGCAGTACTTC.

This clonotype is classed as hyperexpanded. The J gene is TRBJ2-7, the V gene TRBV20-1; 11 positions match TRBD1. The CDR3 is 14 residues long. CDR1 is DFQATT, CDR2 SNEGSKA, per germline (reference sequence). Trimming took 5 bases from V and 0 from J; bases not matched to a gene: 3. The CDR3 is CSAPGTGGSYEQYF. CDR3 bases: TGCAGTGCTCCCGGGACAGGGGGCTCCTACGAGCAGTACTTC.

This clonotype has just one count. The likely explanation is a read error, given a far larger clone one base away. The V and J genes are TRBV19 and TRBJ2-7; the D is unclear. Trimming cost V 9 bases and J 5 bases, with 11 bases left between them. CDR3 length: 11 amino acids. Per the germline V gene, CDR1 is LNHDA and CDR2 is SQIVND (reference sequence). For the CDR3, the DNA is TGTGCCAGCACCGGAATTGACGAGCAGTACTTC. Translated: CASTGIDEQYF. Full variable domain (outside the CDR3, taken from reference TRBV19 and TRBJ2-7): DGGITQSPKYLFRKEGQNVTLSCEQNLNHDAMYWYRQDPGQGLRLIYYSQIVNDFQKGDIAEGYSVSREKKESFPLTVTSAQKNPTAFYLCASTGIDEQYFGPGTRLTVT.

V gene TRBV20-1 combines with J gene TRBJ2-7; 7 bases align to TRBD2. The DNA matches TRBJ2-4 better at its end, which makes the J call doubtful. Germline CDR1 reads DFQATT; CDR2 reads SNEGSKA (reference sequence). The CDR3 totals 15 residues. CDR3 bases: TGCAGTGCTAGGTCGAGCCAGGGAGGGTTCTACATTCAGTACTTC. Translation gives CSARSSQGGFYIQYF.

V is TRBV27 and J is TRBJ2-7, with 11 positions matching TRBD2. Germline trimming cut 8 bases from V and 2 bases from J; bases unmatched to any gene: 11. This CDR3 contains 16 residues. CDR1 and CDR2 (germline): MNHEY, SMNVEV (reference sequence). The CDR3 region is CASASSPTSGAYEQYF. The CDR3 DNA reads as TGTGCCAGCGCCAGCAGCCCGACTAGCGGGGCCTACGAGCAGTACTTC.

This clonotype was detected a few times. The chain recombines TRBV20-1 with TRBJ2-7, with D possibly matching TRBD1 (6 bases). The CDR3 is 15 amino acids. Germline-derived CDR1 and CDR2 are DFQATT and SNEGSKA (reference sequence). The V end lost 3 bases, the J end lost 3 bases, and 18 bases lay between the germline ends. CDR3 amino acids: CSARSSQSGVYEQYF. CDR3 DNA sequence: TGCAGTGCTAGGTCGAGCCAGTCAGGGGTCTACGAGCAGTACTTC.